Listed here are 16 T cell receptor beta chains from one sample, sequenced in a study of blood T cell repertoires in COVID-19. Data came from immunoSEQ multiplex PCR; TCRdb stores just in-frame clones and leaves some out. The sample yields roughly 270,000 clones, approximately 85% seen once. Sequenced material: peripheral blood. Receptors originate from a man between 18 and 35 years old with active or convalescent COVID-19.

Details on this clone: The sample holds other DNA sequences that translate to the same CDR3. The chain links TRBV4-3 to TRBJ1-6; no clear D. V gave up 0 bases and J gave up 5 bases, with 8 bases separating them. CDR1 is LGHNA and CDR2 is YSLEER in the germline V gene. The CDR3 has 15 residues. Here the CDR3 DNA reads TGCGCCAGCAGCCAAGATCGGGGAAATAATTCACCCCTCCACTTT. As protein: CASSQDRGNNSPLHF.

This clone was detected a few times. The chain combines TRBV9 with TRBJ1-6; D remains ambiguous. The CDR3 is made up of 14 amino acids. Germline CDR1 is SGDLS and CDR2 is YYNGEE. V lost 4 bases and J lost 2, with 7 bases in between. CDR3 loop: CASSPSTYNSPLHF. Here the CDR3 DNA reads TGTGCCAGCAGCCCGAGTACCTATAATTCACCCCTCCACTTT. Looking up the rest from reference TRBV9 and TRBJ1-6 gives the full variable domain: DSGVTQTPKHLITATGQRVTLRCSPRSGDLSVYWYQQSLDQGLQFLIQYYNGEERAKGNILERFSAQQFPDLHSELNLSSLELGDSALYFCASSPSTYNSPLHFGNGTRLTVT.

The J gene is TRBJ1-2, the V gene TRBV11-3, with D unresolved. CDR1 is SGHNT, CDR2 YENEEA, per germline. This CDR3 contains 15 residues. V shed 3 bases and J shed 5 bases, with 16 bases lying between them. Here the CDR3 DNA reads TGTGCCAGCAGCTTTAGACGGAGACTAGAATATGGCTACACCTTC. Translating gives CASSFRRRLEYGYTF.

V and J are TRBV27 and TRBJ1-2; D unclear. Germline-derived CDR1 and CDR2 are MNHEY and SMNVEV (reference sequence). The length of the CDR3 is 14 residues. V was clipped by 6 bases and J by 7 bases, with 18 bases between them. CDR3 loop: CASRLPGSQSGYTF. The CDR3 DNA reads TGTGCCAGCAGATTACCGGGGAGCCAAAGTGGCTACACCTTC.

The V gene is TRBV5-1, the J gene TRBJ1-5; TRBD1 matches at 7 bases. CDR1 is SGHRS and CDR2 is YFSETQ in the germline V gene. This CDR3 contains 14 residues. Trimming at V came to 4 bases and at J to 5 bases, leaving 6 bases not matched to a gene. CDR3 amino acids: CASSEGTADQPQHF. In DNA form, the CDR3 reads TGCGCCAGCAGCGAAGGGACAGCAGATCAGCCCCAGCATTTT.

This chain connects TRBV19 to TRBJ1-1; 9 bases align to TRBD1. V dropped 7 bases and J dropped 6; count of bases not matched to a gene: 9. Germline V lookup: CDR1 LNHDA, CDR2 SQIVND (reference sequence). This CDR3 region has 14 residues. CDR3 DNA: TGTGCCAGTAATCGGGACAGGGTAGTGGCTGAAGCTTTCTTT. This encodes CASNRDRVVAEAFF.

The chain is built from TRBV5-6 and TRBJ2-1, with 12 bases fitting TRBD2. Germline CDR1 reads SGHDT; CDR2 reads YYEEEE. The CDR3 runs to 16 residues. After removal of 3 bases from V and 9 bases from J, the junction contained 10 bases not matched to a gene. The CDR3 DNA sequence: TGTGCCAGCAGCTCGCCCCTAGCGGGGGGGCACGGTGAGCAGTTCTTC. Translation: CASSSPLAGGHGEQFF.

V is TRBV7-2 and J is TRBJ1-2; 10 bases line up with TRBD1. V lost 5 bases to trimming and J lost 4 bases; unmatched junction nucleotides: 10. The CDR3 totals 16 residues. CDR1 is SGHTA, CDR2 FQGNSA, per germline. This CDR3 is CASSPPGTGVGYGYTF. CDR3 bases: TGTGCCAGCAGCCCCCCCGGGACAGGGGTGGGCTATGGCTACACCTTC.

J is TRBJ1-3 and V is TRBV3-1 (or the pseudogene TRBV3-2), with a tentative D call TRBD1 (6 bases). Germline values: CDR1 LGHDT, CDR2 YNNKEL (reference sequence). V was pared by 1 base and J by 2 bases, with 15 bases between. This CDR3 has 17 residues. The CDR3 is CASSQGGGRFAGNTIYF. Here the CDR3 DNA reads TGTGCCAGCAGCCAAGGCGGGGGCAGGTTTGCTGGAAACACCATATATTTT.

CDR3 nucleotide sequence: TGTGCCAGCAGCGTAGCGGGGGAGGACAATGAGCAGTTCTTC. Translating it yields CASSVAGEDNEQFF. The chain couples TRBV9 to TRBJ2-1, with TRBD2 as a possible D gene (6 bases). The CDR3 totals 14 residues. The V end lost 0 bases, the J end lost 5 bases, and 9 bases lay between the germline ends. Germline-derived CDR1 and CDR2 are SGDLS and YYNGEE.

J is TRBJ2-2 and V is TRBV10-3; 9 bases are shared with TRBD1. The CDR3 is 13 residues long. With 10 bases clipped from V and 5 bases from J, the junction kept 5 bases outside the gene matches. Germline assignment: CDR1 ENHRY and CDR2 SYGVKD. CDR3 bases: TGTGCCACCGGACAGGGGACGACCGGGGAGCTGTTTTTT. Translation: CATGQGTTGELFF.

This chain connects TRBV6-5 to TRBJ1-1; 9 positions match TRBD1. CDR1 and CDR2 from the germline V gene are MNHEY and SVGAGI. The CDR3 totals 15 residues. V trimming: 6 bases; J trimming: 4 bases; junction bases outside the gene matches: 9. The DNA of the CDR3 is TGTGCCAGCAGAAAACAGGGGGCTCTTGGCACTGAAGCTTTCTTT. Residues: CASRKQGALGTEAFF.

The chain is built from TRBV11-2 and TRBJ1-6, with unresolved D. CDR3 length: 14 amino acids. V was pared by 1 base and J by 7 bases, with 8 bases between. Germline V gives CDR1 SGHAT, CDR2 FQNNGV. CDR3 sequence reads: CASSLALRNSPLHF. DNA for the CDR3: TGTGCCAGCAGCTTAGCTTTGAGAAATTCACCCCTCCACTTT.

This clone was seen once. The V call is TRBV9, the J call TRBJ2-5; D is unresolved. The CDR3 runs to 17 residues. In germline, CDR1 is SGDLS, CDR2 YYNGEE. V dropped 4 bases and J dropped 5 bases, with 24 bases sitting between them. The CDR3 region is CASSLTSGSRVGETQYF. Here the CDR3 DNA reads TGTGCCAGCAGCCTTACCTCCGGGTCCCGGGTTGGGGAGACCCAGTACTTC.

The V and J genes are TRBV23-1 and TRBJ1-4; D uncertain. TRBV23-1 is reported as an ORF; its role is uncertain. Trimming removed 3 bases at V and 0 bases at J, with 8 bases between. This CDR3 has 15 residues. Here the CDR3 DNA reads TGCGCCAGCAGTCATTCCCGGGCAACTAATGAAAAACTGTTTTTT. It yields the protein CASSHSRATNEKLFF.

The rearrangement uses TRBV15 and TRBJ2-5; weak D call: TRBD1 (5 bases). The V and J ends lost 0 bases and 6 bases respectively, with 11 bases between them. The CDR3 spans 14 residues. The germline CDR1 and CDR2 sequences are LNHNV and YYDKDF (reference sequence). The CDR3 DNA sequence: TGTGCCACCAGCAGAGATTTAGGGGAACAGACCCAGTACTTC. Translation gives CATSRDLGEQTQYF.